A selection of T cell receptor beta chains follows, all from one sample in a study of OX40 agonist ivuxolimab in advanced cancers. Method: immunoSEQ multiplex PCR; TCRdb's copy keeps in-frame clones and lacks some. The sample has 60,000 or so clones, roughly 85% seen once. Here the sequenced sample was CD4+ or CD8+ T cells sorted from blood, taken in a trial of the OX40 agonist ivuxolimab. Receptors originate from an adult with an advanced solid tumor such as melanoma, head and neck, liver or kidney cancer. CDR3s leave out the opening cysteine and the closing phenylalanine or tryptophan. Each record gives: V gene, CDR3 protein.

V: TRBV19
CDR3: ASSQQWSGTEAF

V: TRBV5-1
CDR3: ASSFYPERNEKLF

V: TRBV10-1
CDR3: ASSDPGQGLYEQY

V: TRBV28
CDR3: ASSSPGGNQPQH

V: TRBV6-1
CDR3: ASSERGSPYSNQPQH

V: TRBV28
CDR3: ASSLPGQETQY

V: TRBV6-6
CDR3: ASSYGGATEAF

V: TRBV7-3
CDR3: ASSSPRGAYNEQF

V: TRBV30
CDR3: ALGAGTSGYNEQF

V: TRBV11-2
CDR3: ASSPRLGSEQF

V: TRBV27
CDR3: ASSLGDSYEQY

V: TRBV5-4
CDR3: ASSITGTGRNQPQH

V: TRBV28
CDR3: ASSKGGAREKLF

V: TRBV18
CDR3: ASSPGRGRAEAF

V: TRBV5-4
CDR3: ASSWTSGNTGELF

V: TRBV2
CDR3: ASSDSASTDTQY

V: TRBV5-1
CDR3: ASSLVGGSDEQY

V: TRBV5-6
CDR3: ASSFLGTSSQGGTQY

V: TRBV10-3
CDR3: AISGTGGREKLF

V: TRBV6-5
CDR3: ASSYRGASTDTQY

V: TRBV7-9
CDR3: ASSLSWTSYEQY

V: TRBV5-1
CDR3: ASSSRGQGAVEQY

V: TRBV2
CDR3: ASSSRGRQGYGYT

V: TRBV6-1
CDR3: ASSASGGAGYNEQF

V: TRBV28
CDR3: ASSLKGGEQY

V: TRBV11-2
CDR3: ASSLGVAGPYGYT

V: TRBV5-1
CDR3: ASSLGLAGETQY

V: TRBV29-1
CDR3: SVLKDTLNTGELF

V: TRBV30
CDR3: AWSPTGWETQY

V: TRBV5-5
CDR3: ASRTGQVNYEQY

V: TRBV7-2
CDR3: ASSGGGLTF

V: TRBV30
CDR3: AWEGGGYGYT

V: TRBV5-1
CDR3: ASRPLAGDTGELF

V: TRBV28
CDR3: ASSMGQGVSSQPQH

V: TRBV7-6
CDR3: ASSFSADSYEQY

V: TRBV2
CDR3: ASSEQSLDYGYT

V: TRBV5-1
CDR3: ASSLALQSAGELF

V: TRBV4-1
CDR3: ASSQDRGGDRGYT

V: TRBV11-2
CDR3: ASQRVNTEAF

V: TRBV4-1
CDR3: ASSHPPPRGNQPQH

V: TRBV5-1
CDR3: ASSEDNGGYGYT

V: TRBV9
CDR3: ASSGDFQETQY

V: TRBV6-1
CDR3: ASRPLTGAYEQY

V: TRBV29-1
CDR3: SVDRPENTEAF

V: TRBV19
CDR3: ASRLGFGTEAF

V: TRBV29-1
CDR3: SVEDPPGATDTQY

V: TRBV30
CDR3: AWSTGPGNTIY

V: TRBV18
CDR3: ASSPPELFSGNTIY